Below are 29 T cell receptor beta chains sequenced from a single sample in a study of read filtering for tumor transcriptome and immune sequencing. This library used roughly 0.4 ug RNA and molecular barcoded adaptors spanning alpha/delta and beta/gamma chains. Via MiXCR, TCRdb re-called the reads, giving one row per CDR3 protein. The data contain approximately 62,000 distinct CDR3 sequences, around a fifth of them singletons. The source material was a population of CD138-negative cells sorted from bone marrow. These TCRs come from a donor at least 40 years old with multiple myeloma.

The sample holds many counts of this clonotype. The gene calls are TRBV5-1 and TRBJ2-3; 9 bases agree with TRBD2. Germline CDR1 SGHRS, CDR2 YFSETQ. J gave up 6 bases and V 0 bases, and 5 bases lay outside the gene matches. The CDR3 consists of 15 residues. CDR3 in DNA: TGCGCCAGCAGCTTGGAAGCGCTAGCGGGGGATACGCAGTATTTT. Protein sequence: CASSLEALAGDTQYF.

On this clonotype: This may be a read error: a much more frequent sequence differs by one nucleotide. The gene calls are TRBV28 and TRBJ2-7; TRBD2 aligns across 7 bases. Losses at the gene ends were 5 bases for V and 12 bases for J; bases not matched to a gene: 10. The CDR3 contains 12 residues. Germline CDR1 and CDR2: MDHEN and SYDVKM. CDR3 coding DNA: TGTGCCAGCAGTCCCCCGGGACTAAAGTCGTACTTC. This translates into CASSPPGLKSYF.

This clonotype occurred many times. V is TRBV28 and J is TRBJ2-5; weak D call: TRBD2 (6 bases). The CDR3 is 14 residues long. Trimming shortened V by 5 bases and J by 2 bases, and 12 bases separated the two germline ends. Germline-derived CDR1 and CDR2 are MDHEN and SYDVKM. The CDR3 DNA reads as TGTGCCAGCAGTCCTGGGACTCCGCAAGAGACCCAGTACTTC. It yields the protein CASSPGTPQETQYF. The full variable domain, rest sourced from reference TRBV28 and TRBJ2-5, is DVKVTQSSRYLVKRTGEKVFLECVQDMDHENMFWYRQDPGLGLRLIYFSYDVKMKEKGDIPEGYSVSREKKERFSLILESASTNQTSMYLCASSPGTPQETQYFGPGTRLLVL.

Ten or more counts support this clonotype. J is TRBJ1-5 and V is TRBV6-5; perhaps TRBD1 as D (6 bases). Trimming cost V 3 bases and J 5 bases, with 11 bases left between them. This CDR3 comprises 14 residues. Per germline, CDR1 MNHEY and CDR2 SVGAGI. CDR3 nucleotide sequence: TGTGCCAGCAGTTATAGGGGGATGGATCAGCCCCAGCATTTT. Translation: CASSYRGMDQPQHF.

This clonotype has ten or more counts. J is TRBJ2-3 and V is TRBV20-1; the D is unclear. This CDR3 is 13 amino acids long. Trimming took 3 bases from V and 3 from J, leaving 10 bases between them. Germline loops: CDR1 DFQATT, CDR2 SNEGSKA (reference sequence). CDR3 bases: TGCAGTGCTAGTGGGTTAGGGACAGATACGCAGTATTTT. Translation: CSASGLGTDTQYF.

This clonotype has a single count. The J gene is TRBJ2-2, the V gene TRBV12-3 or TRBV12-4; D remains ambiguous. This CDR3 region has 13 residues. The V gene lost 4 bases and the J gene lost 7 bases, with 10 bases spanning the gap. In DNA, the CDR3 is TGTGCCAGCAGTTCCCCGGTTGTCGGGGAGCTGTTTTTT. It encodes CASSSPVVGELFF.

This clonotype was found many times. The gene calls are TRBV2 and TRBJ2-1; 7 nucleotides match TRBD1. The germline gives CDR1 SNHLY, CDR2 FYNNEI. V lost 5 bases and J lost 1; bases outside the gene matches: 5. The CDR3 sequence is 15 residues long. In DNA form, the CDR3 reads TGTGCCAGCAGTAAGGGCAGGGGGTCCTACAATGAGCAGTTCTTC. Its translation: CASSKGRGSYNEQFF.

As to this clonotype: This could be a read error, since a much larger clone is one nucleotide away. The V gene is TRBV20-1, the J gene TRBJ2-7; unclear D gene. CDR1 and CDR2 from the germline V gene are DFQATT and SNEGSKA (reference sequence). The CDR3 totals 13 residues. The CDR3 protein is CSARVQTEYEQHF. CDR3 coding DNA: TGCAGTGCTAGAGTCCAAACGGAGTACGAGCAGCACTTC.

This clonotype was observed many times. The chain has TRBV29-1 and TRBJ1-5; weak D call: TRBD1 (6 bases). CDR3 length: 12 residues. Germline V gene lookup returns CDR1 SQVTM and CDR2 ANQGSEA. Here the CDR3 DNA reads TGCAGTGCAACGGGGGCAAATCAGCCCCAGCATTTT. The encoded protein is CSATGANQPQHF.

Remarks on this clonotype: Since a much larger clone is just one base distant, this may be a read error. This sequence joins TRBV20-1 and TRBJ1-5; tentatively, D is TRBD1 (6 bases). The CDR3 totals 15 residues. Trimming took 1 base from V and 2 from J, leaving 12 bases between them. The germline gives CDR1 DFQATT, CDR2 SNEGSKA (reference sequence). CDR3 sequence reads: CSARVPGAGNQPQHF. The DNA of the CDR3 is TGCAGTGCTAGAGTTCCGGGGGCGGGCAATCAGCCCCAGCATTTT.

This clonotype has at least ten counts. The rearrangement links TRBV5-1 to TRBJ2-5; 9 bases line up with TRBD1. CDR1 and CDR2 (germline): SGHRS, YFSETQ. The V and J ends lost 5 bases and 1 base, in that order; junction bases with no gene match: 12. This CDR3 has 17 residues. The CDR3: CASRSGAGTGIQETQYF. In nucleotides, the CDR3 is TGCGCCAGCAGAAGCGGCGCCGGGACAGGGATCCAAGAGACCCAGTACTTC.

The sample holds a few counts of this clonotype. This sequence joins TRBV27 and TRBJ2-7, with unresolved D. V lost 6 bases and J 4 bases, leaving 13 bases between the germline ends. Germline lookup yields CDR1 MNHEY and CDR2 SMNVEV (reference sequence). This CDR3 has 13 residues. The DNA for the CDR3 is TGTGCCAGCAGCCCAACAGCCGATTACGAGCAGTACTTC. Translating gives CASSPTADYEQYF.

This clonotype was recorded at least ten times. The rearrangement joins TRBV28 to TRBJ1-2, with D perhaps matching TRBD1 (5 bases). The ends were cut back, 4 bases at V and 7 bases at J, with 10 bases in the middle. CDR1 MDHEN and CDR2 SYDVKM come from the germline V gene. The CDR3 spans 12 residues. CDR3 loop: CASSSGLRGYTF. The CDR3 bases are TGTGCCAGCAGTTCGGGACTGCGTGGCTACACCTTC.

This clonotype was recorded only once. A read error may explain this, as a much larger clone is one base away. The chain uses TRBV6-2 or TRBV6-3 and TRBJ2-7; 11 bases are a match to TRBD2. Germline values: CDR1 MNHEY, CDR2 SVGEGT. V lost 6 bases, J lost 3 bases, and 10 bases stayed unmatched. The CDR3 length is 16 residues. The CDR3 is CASSGTTSGTVYEQYF. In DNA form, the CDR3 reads TGTGCCAGCAGCGGAACGACTAGCGGGACGGTCTACGAGCAGTACTTC.

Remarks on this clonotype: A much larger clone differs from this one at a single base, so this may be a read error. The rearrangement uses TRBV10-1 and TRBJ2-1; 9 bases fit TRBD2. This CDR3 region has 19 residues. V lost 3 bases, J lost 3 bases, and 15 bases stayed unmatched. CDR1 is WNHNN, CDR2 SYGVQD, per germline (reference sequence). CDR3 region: CASSDAGLAGCSIYNEQFF. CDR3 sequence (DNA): TGCGCCAGCAGTGACGCCGGGCTAGCGGGATGTAGTATCTACAATGAGCAGTTCTTC.

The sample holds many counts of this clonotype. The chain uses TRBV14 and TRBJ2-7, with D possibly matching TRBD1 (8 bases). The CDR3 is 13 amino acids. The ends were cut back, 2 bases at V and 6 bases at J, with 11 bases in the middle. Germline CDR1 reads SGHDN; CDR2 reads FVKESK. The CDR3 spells CASSQTGGGEQYF. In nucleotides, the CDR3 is TGTGCCAGCAGCCAAACAGGGGGGGGCGAGCAGTACTTC.

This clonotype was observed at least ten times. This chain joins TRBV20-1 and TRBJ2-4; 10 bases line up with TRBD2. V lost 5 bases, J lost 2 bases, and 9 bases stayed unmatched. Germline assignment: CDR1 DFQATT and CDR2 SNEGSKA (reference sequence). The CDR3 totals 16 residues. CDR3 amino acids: CSAWTSGYGTKNIQYF. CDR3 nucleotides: TGCAGTGCTTGGACTAGCGGCTACGGGACCAAAAACATTCAGTACTTC.

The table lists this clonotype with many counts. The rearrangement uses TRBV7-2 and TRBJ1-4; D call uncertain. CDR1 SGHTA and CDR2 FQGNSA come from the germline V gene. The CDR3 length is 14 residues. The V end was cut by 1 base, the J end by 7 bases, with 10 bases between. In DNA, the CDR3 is TGTGCCAGCAGCTTAGTTGGTGGTGGTGAAAAACTGTTTTTT. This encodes CASSLVGGGEKLFF.

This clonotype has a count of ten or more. The CDR3 DNA reads TGTGCCAGCAGCTTACTGGGACCAGGTGGAGACAATGAGCAGTTCTTC. Residues: CASSLLGPGGDNEQFF. The V and J genes are TRBV7-3 and TRBJ2-1; D may match TRBD1 or TRBD2 (5 bases each). V gave up 2 bases and J gave up 5 bases, with 16 bases separating them. This CDR3 has 16 residues. CDR1 and CDR2 (germline): SGHTA, FQGTGA.

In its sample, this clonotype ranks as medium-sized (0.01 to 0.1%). CDR3 bases: TGTGCCAGCACCGGGGACAGTTCCTACGAGCAGTACTTC. As protein: CASTGDSSYEQYF. The chain is built from TRBV7-9 and TRBJ2-7, with TRBD1 matching over 7 bases. Germline trimming cut 7 bases from V and 1 base from J; bases unmatched to any gene: 4. Germline lookup yields CDR1 SEHNR and CDR2 FQNEAQ (reference sequence). The CDR3 totals 13 residues.

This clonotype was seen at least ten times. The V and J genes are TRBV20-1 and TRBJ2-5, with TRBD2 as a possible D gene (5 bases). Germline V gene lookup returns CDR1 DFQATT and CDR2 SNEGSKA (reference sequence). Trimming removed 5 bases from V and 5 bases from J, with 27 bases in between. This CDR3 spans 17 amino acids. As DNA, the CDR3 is TGCAGTGCTGGTCAAGGTCCTCTCGGAGGAGTTGGTGAGACCCAGTACTTC. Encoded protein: CSAGQGPLGGVGETQYF.

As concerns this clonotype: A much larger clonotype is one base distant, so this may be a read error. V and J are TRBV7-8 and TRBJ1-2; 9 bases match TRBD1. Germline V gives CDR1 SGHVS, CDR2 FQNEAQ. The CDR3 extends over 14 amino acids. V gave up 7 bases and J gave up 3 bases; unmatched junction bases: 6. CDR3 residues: CASNPDRGDYGYTF. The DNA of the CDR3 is TGTGCCAGCAACCCCGACAGGGGGGACTATGGCTACACCTTC.

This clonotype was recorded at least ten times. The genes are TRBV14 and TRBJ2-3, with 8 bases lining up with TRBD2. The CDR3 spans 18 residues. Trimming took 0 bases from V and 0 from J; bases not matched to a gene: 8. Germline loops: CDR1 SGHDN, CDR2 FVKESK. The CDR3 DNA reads TGTGCCAGCAGCCAAGATCGAGGAGCGGGAGTTAGCACAGATACGCAGTATTTT. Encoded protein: CASSQDRGAGVSTDTQYF.

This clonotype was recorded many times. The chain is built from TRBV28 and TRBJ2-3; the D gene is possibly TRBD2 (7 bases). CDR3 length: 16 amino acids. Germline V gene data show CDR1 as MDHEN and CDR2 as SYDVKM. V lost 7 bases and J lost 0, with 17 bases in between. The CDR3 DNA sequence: TGTGCCAGCATCATAAGTGGGGGGGCTAGCACAGATACGCAGTATTTT. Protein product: CASIISGGASTDTQYF.

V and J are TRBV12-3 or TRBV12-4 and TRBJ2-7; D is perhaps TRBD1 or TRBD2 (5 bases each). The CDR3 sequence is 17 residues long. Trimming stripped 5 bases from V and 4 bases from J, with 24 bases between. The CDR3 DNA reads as TGTGCCAGCAGTCTCGGGACCCCCGAAAACTCAACTTACGAGCAGTACTTC. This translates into CASSLGTPENSTYEQYF.

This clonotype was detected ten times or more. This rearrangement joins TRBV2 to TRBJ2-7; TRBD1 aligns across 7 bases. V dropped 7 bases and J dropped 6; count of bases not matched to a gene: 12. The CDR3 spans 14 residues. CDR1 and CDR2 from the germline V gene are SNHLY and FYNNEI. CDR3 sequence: CASKSGTAVGEQYF. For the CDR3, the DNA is TGTGCCAGCAAATCAGGGACAGCGGTAGGCGAGCAGTACTTC.

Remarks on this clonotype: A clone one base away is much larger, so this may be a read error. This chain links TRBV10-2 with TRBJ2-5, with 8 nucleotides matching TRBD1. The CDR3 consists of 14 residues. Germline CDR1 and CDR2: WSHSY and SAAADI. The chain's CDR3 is CASRSGGRQETRYF. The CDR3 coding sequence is TGCGCCAGCAGATCAGGGGGCCGCCAAGAGACCCGGTACTTC.

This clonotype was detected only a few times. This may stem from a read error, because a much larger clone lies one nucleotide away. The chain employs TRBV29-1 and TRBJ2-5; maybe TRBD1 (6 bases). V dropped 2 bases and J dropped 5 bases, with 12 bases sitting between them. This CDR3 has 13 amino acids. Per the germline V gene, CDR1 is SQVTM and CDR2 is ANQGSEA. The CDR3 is CSVEQGTGETQYF. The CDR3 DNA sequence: TGCAGCGTTGAACAGGGGACGGGGGAGACCCAGTACTTC.

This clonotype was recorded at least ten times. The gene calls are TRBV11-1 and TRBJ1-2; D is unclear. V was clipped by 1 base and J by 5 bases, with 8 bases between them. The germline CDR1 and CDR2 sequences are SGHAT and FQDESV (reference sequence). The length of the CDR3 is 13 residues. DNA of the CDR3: TGTGCCAGCAGCTTAGGGACGAAGTATGGCTACACCTTC. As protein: CASSLGTKYGYTF.